This T cell receptor beta chain was sequenced in a study of persistence of HIV-infected CD4 T cells. The study's findings and limits: CMV- and Gag-responding cells had lower TCRbeta richness than CD3/CD28-responding cells.

The libraries were made with immunoSEQ version 4 in survey mode. The protocol was immunoSEQ multiplex PCR, while the TCRdb copy is restricted to in-frame clones and leaves out a portion. The table records over 10,000 clones, about 60% of them present only once. The CDR3 runs 16 residues. Concerning this clone: The antigen remains undetermined.

An overlapping HIV-1 Gag peptide pool stimulated these cells at roughly 0.97 ug/peptide/mL. CD4+ T cells upregulating both CD40 ligand and CD69 were sorted as responding cells. This TCR came from an adult man with HIV who was CMV-seropositive. The sample in question was CD4+ T cells sorted from PBMCs after approximately 19-hour stimulation, obtained from a patient who received antiretroviral therapy. The V and J genes are TRBV12-2 and TRBJ1-3; TRBD1 is the table's D call, not checked against the DNA. TRBV12-2 is marked as a pseudogene. The CDR3, as DNA: TGTGCAAGTCTCCGGACAGGGGCCTGCTCTGGAAACACCATATATTTT. This encodes CASLRTGACSGNTIYF.